This entry features one T cell receptor (beta chain) sequence. The antigen is unknown. This specimen comes from a study of cytomegalovirus exposure and HLA in healthy donors. Study as a whole: Within an early data release were tens of millions of unique TCRs drawn from HLA-typed donors. General study findings and limits: In an earlier analysis, most TCR beta V segments were productive about 87% or about 30% of the time. Most TCR sequences proved rare, with some public TCRs found in many donors. Common viral pathogens seemed, in a later analysis, to connect with several of the most significant clusters.

CDR1 is MNHEY and CDR2 is SMNVEV in the germline V gene (reference sequence). The CDR3 is made up of 13 amino acids. The junction had 5 bases not matched to a gene; V was cut back by 4 bases and J by 6 bases. Use of 60 Vbeta and 13 Jbeta primers characterized the PCR. Assay: immunoSEQ multiplex PCR; the TCRdb copy retains only in-frame clones and omits some. The sample comprises 150,000 or so clones, 84% of which are singletons, and 0.38% rests with the top ten. Sequences were obtained from PBMCs. V is TRBV27 and J is TRBJ1-1, with TRBD1 matching 7 bases. The receptor comes from a boy younger than 10 in good health and CMV-seronegative. The CDR3 nucleotides are TGTGCCAGCAGTTACACAGGGGACGCTGAAGCTTTCTTT. Translation: CASSYTGDAEAFF.